These T cell receptor beta chains were read from a single sample in a study of shared clonotypes between healthy human individuals. Assay: immunoSEQ multiplex PCR; the TCRdb copy retains only in-frame clones and omits some. The data hold approximately 710,000 clones, with about nine tenths observed a single time. The sample consisted of memory CD8+ T cells from PBMCs. These receptors originate from a man between 18 and 29 years old in good health. Some clones in this sample may be carry-over from other donors' samples. CDR3s include the opening cysteine and the closing phenylalanine or tryptophan. D genes are given only for firm matches. Not all rows give a size; the values are once, few, many and, for expanded clones, a class.

D,V,size,J,CDR3,DNA
TRBD1,TRBV5-1,-,TRBJ2-7,CASALQGAREQYF,TGCGCCAGCGCTCTTCAGGGGGCTCGCGAGCAGTACTTC
-,TRBV28,-,TRBJ2-7,CASSYRVLGEQYF,TGTGCCAGCAGTTACAGGGTTCTGGGAGAGCAGTACTTC
TRBD2,TRBV4-1,-,TRBJ2-1,CASRELAGGSGEQFF,TGCGCCAGCAGAGAACTAGCGGGAGGGAGTGGTGAGCAGTTCTTC
TRBD1,TRBV5-1,-,TRBJ1-2,CASSLASSTGPVYGYTF,TGCGCCAGCAGCTTGGCTTCTTCGACAGGGCCGGTCTATGGCTACACCTTC
-,TRBV2,-,TRBJ1-4,CASTTGFGEKLFF,TGTGCCAGCACTACAGGGTTCGGTGAAAAACTGTTTTTT
-,TRBV7-9,once,TRBJ2-1,CASRPRTSISHEQFF,TGTGCCAGCAGACCGCGTACTAGTATTTCGCATGAGCAGTTCTTC
TRBD2,TRBV6-4,many,TRBJ2-1,CASSDRTSGDYNEQFF,TGTGCCAGCAGTGACAGGACTAGCGGAGATTATAATGAGCAGTTCTTC
-,TRBV7-9,-,TRBJ2-5,CASSSPLESGETQYF,TGTGCCAGCAGCTCCCCATTGGAGTCGGGGGAGACCCAGTACTTC
-,TRBV7-6,-,TRBJ2-6,CASSSAAYGLHSGANVLTF,TGTGCCAGCAGCTCCGCGGCGTATGGCCTGCATTCTGGGGCCAACGTCCTGACTTTC
TRBD1,TRBV27,-,TRBJ2-7,CASSLGTAHYEQYF,TGTGCCAGCAGCCTCGGGACAGCCCACTACGAGCAGTACTTC
-,TRBV28,-,TRBJ2-1,CASSSQALGNEQFF,TGTGCCAGCAGTTCCCAGGCCCTAGGAAATGAGCAGTTCTTC
-,TRBV11-2,-,TRBJ1-2,CASSFLLGVGYTF,TGTGCCAGCAGCTTCCTCCTAGGGGTGGGCTACACCTTC
-,TRBV5-1,-,TRBJ2-3,CASSLAGRSTDTQYF,TGCGCCAGCAGCTTGGCGGGGAGAAGCACAGATACGCAGTATTTT
-,TRBV28,-,TRBJ2-5,CASSQEETQYF,TGTGCCAGCAGCCAAGAAGAGACCCAGTACTTC
TRBD2,TRBV5-1,many,TRBJ2-1,CASSFPPSGSPNEQFF,TGCGCCAGCAGCTTCCCCCCCAGCGGGAGCCCCAATGAGCAGTTCTTC
TRBD1,TRBV27,-,TRBJ2-7,CASSFGTGSSYEQYF,TGTGCCAGCAGTTTCGGGACAGGATCCTCCTACGAGCAGTACTTC
TRBD2,TRBV7-6,-,TRBJ2-2,CASSLKSSGSTGELFF,TGTGCCAGCAGCTTAAAGTCTAGCGGGAGCACCGGGGAGCTGTTTTTT
-,TRBV11-2,-,TRBJ2-1,CASSVRPGLIYNEQFF,TGTGCCAGCAGCGTAAGACCGGGACTCATCTACAATGAGCAGTTCTTC
-,TRBV4-3,-,TRBJ2-1,CASSQVAQDEQFF,TGCGCCAGCAGCCAAGTCGCCCAGGATGAGCAGTTCTTC
-,TRBV4-2,-,TRBJ1-1,CASSQEGAMNTEAFF,TGTGCCAGCAGCCAAGAGGGGGCGATGAACACTGAAGCTTTCTTT
-,TRBV10-1,-,TRBJ1-2,CASSEIPGYGYTF,TGCGCCAGCAGTGAGATCCCAGGGTATGGCTACACCTTC
-,TRBV4-3,-,TRBJ1-5,CASSQDLDLTGINQPQHF,TGCGCCAGCAGCCAAGATTTGGATCTAACAGGTATCAATCAGCCCCAGCATTTT
TRBD2,TRBV28,once,TRBJ2-7,CASTRTGLAELSSYEQYF,TGTGCCAGCACCAGAACGGGACTAGCGGAACTTAGCTCCTACGAGCAGTACTTC
-,TRBV28,once,TRBJ2-1,CASSGDGHYNEQFF,TGTGCCAGCAGTGGGGATGGGCACTACAATGAGCAGTTCTTC
-,TRBV18,-,TRBJ1-1,CASSPTGTEAFF,TGTGCCAGCTCTCCTACGGGCACTGAAGCTTTCTTT
TRBD1,TRBV4-3,-,TRBJ2-3,CASSTRQGGIDTQYF,TGCGCCAGCAGCACAAGACAGGGGGGAATAGATACGCAGTATTTT
-,TRBV15,-,TRBJ2-1,CATSTTGFNEQFF,TGTGCCACCAGCACCACAGGGTTCAATGAGCAGTTCTTC
-,TRBV25-1,-,TRBJ1-1,CASSVPRGGDTEAFF,TGTGCCAGCAGTGTCCCCAGGGGAGGTGACACTGAAGCTTTCTTT
-,TRBV29-1,-,TRBJ2-2,CSVEWTGLSTGELFF,TGCAGCGTTGAATGGACGGGCCTGAGCACCGGGGAGCTGTTTTTT
TRBD2,TRBV9,once,TRBJ2-1,CASSDPWGGTSGSSYNEQFF,TGTGCCAGCAGCGACCCATGGGGGGGAACTAGCGGGAGTTCCTACAATGAGCAGTTCTTC
TRBD1,TRBV7-8,-,TRBJ2-7,CASSTPRTGRISYEQYF,TGTGCCAGCAGCACCCCCCGGACAGGGCGGATATCCTACGAGCAGTACTTC
-,TRBV5-4,-,TRBJ1-2,CASSLGTVYYGYTF,TGTGCCAGCAGCTTGGGGACAGTATACTATGGCTACACCTTC
-,TRBV10-1,-,TRBJ1-1,CASSRPGTEAFF,TGCGCCAGCAGTCGTCCTGGGACTGAAGCTTTCTTT
TRBD2,TRBV19,-,TRBJ2-3,CASSLKLGLAGGAWGTDTQYF,TGTGCCAGTAGCCTTAAACTGGGACTAGCGGGAGGGGCCTGGGGCACAGATACGCAGTATTTT
TRBD2,TRBV9,-,TRBJ2-1,CASSVGLAGGGYEQFF,TGTGCCAGCAGCGTTGGGCTAGCGGGAGGGGGCTATGAGCAGTTCTTC
-,TRBV7-9,-,TRBJ1-2,CASSLDDTPNYGYTF,TGTGCCAGCAGCCTGGATGACACACCCAACTATGGCTACACCTTC
TRBD2,TRBV7-6,-,TRBJ2-1,CASSAPGLAGIETTNEQFF,TGTGCCAGCAGCGCCCCCGGACTAGCGGGAATCGAAACTACCAATGAGCAGTTCTTC
-,TRBV7-2,once,TRBJ1-2,CASSLRGEGRDYGYTF,TGTGCCAGCAGCTTAAGGGGGGAGGGGCGCGACTATGGCTACACCTTC
-,TRBV28,few,TRBJ1-5,CASSWRPQHF,TGTGCCAGCAGTTGGCGGCCCCAGCATTTT
TRBD2,TRBV15,-,TRBJ2-1,CATSRGLAGGPRNEQFF,TGTGCCACCAGCAGAGGACTAGCGGGAGGGCCTAGGAATGAGCAGTTCTTC
-,TRBV27,-,TRBJ2-2,CASSPAGGELFF,TGTGCCAGCAGTCCTGCCGGAGGGGAGCTGTTTTTT
TRBD1,TRBV6-1,-,TRBJ2-5,CASTPLGDSLETQYF,TGTGCCAGCACACCACTGGGGGACAGTCTGGAGACCCAGTACTTC
-,TRBV19,few,TRBJ1-5,CASTQIGGQGNQPQHF,TGTGCCAGTACCCAAATAGGGGGTCAAGGCAATCAGCCCCAGCATTTT
-,TRBV6-5,-,TRBJ2-1,CASSYSGAEYNEQFF,TGTGCCAGCAGTTACTCCGGGGCTGAATACAATGAGCAGTTCTTC
-,TRBV6-6,once,TRBJ2-7,CASSYSMGVQGYF,TGTGCCAGCAGTTACTCGATGGGGGTCCAGGGGTACTTC
TRBD2,TRBV28,-,TRBJ2-7,CASRGGGLAGGRNEQYF,TGTGCCAGCAGAGGGGGGGGACTAGCGGGAGGGAGGAACGAGCAGTACTTC
-,TRBV6-9,-,TRBJ1-5,CASSLGLRDQHF,TGTGCCAGCAGCCTCGGACTGAGAGACCAGCATTTT
-,TRBV19,once,TRBJ2-2,CASTPSGDTNTGELFF,TGTGCCAGTACCCCATCTGGGGACACGAACACCGGGGAGCTGTTTTTT
-,TRBV5-4,few,TRBJ1-1,CASSLRGTEAFF,TGTGCCAGCAGCTTGCGCGGTACTGAAGCTTTCTTT
-,TRBV9,-,TRBJ2-6,CASSVVGTGANVLTF,TGTGCCAGCAGCGTAGTAGGAACTGGGGCCAACGTCCTGACTTTC
-,TRBV13,-,TRBJ1-1,CASSPGTLNTEAFF,TGTGCCAGCAGCCCGGGGACCCTGAACACTGAAGCTTTCTTT
-,TRBV4-2,-,TRBJ2-7,CASSQTLGDSLTRGHEQYF,TGTGCCAGCAGCCAAACGCTAGGGGACTCCCTAACGAGGGGCCACGAGCAGTACTTC
-,TRBV7-9,-,TRBJ2-2,CASSLRNTGELFF,TGTGCCAGCAGCCTAAGGAACACCGGGGAGCTGTTTTTT
-,TRBV7-9,-,TRBJ2-7,CASSSTLSYEQYF,TGTGCCAGCAGCTCGACACTATCCTACGAGCAGTACTTC
TRBD1,TRBV5-1,-,TRBJ2-7,CASSPDRGAYEQYF,TGCGCCAGCAGCCCGGACAGGGGGGCCTACGAGCAGTACTTC
TRBD1,TRBV14,-,TRBJ2-4,CASSQEPGQGSTLAKNIQYF,TGTGCCAGCAGCCAAGAACCGGGACAGGGGTCGACTCTAGCCAAAAACATTCAGTACTTC
TRBD1,TRBV19,-,TRBJ2-7,CASSRDRGTYEQYF,TGTGCCAGTAGTAGGGACAGGGGCACCTACGAGCAGTACTTC